Shown below are 7 T cell receptor beta chains from a single sample sequenced in a study of control samples from healthy donors and cancer patients. Repertoires were generated with immunoSEQ multiplex PCR, while TCRdb's copy carries only in-frame clones and drops some. The data hold some 200,000 clones, with 91% observed a single time. The material sequenced was blood. The source is a woman in her twenties or thirties in good health.

The CDR3 DNA follows: TGTGCCAGCAGCCCTCGACTAGCGGGAGGGCCCTACGAGCAGTACTTC. It translates to CASSPRLAGGPYEQYF. The chain is built from TRBV7-2 and TRBJ2-7, with TRBD2 matching 14 bases. The J segment lost 2 bases and the V segment lost 5 bases, leaving 5 bases of the junction unmatched. This CDR3 has 16 residues. Germline loops: CDR1 SGHTA, CDR2 FQGNSA. The whole variable domain, remainder taken from reference TRBV7-2 and TRBJ2-7, is GAGVSQSPSNKVTEKGKDVELRCDPISGHTALYWYRQSLGQGLEFLIYFQGNSAPDKSGLPSDRFSAERTGGSVSTLTIQRTQQEDSAVYLCASSPRLAGGPYEQYFGPGTRLTVT.

V gene TRBV7-9 combines with J gene TRBJ2-7; 7 bases agree with TRBD2. Losses at the gene ends were 5 bases for V and 0 bases for J; bases not matched to a gene: 16. The CDR3 length is 18 residues. Germline CDR1 SEHNR, CDR2 FQNEAQ (reference sequence). CDR3 in DNA: TGTGCCAGCAGCCCCAAGGCCTCCGCTAGCGGTAGCTCCTACGAGCAGTACTTC. Translated, it gives CASSPKASASGSSYEQYF.

Regarding this clone: This same CDR3 is encoded by further DNA sequences in the sample. This chain uses TRBV20-1 with TRBJ2-7; 7 bases match TRBD1. Germline assignment: CDR1 DFQATT and CDR2 SNEGSKA (reference sequence). The CDR3 covers 11 residues. J gave up 6 bases and V 3 bases, and 2 bases lay outside the gene matches. As DNA, the CDR3 is TGCAGTGCTAGGGGACAGTTCGAGCAGTACTTC. It specifies CSARGQFEQYF.

V gene TRBV23-1 combines with J gene TRBJ1-1; 10 nucleotides match TRBD1. Being an ORF, TRBV23-1 has a function that is uncertain. The junction had 6 bases not matched to a gene; V was cut back by 7 bases and J by 1 base. CDR3 length: 15 amino acids. CDR3 DNA: TGCGCCAGCAACGGGACAGGGGACGGGAACACTGAAGCTTTCTTT. It encodes CASNGTGDGNTEAFF.

The chain is built from TRBV6-5 and TRBJ2-7, with 7 bases fitting TRBD1. This CDR3 contains 12 residues. The V gene end was trimmed by 7 bases and the J gene end by 7 bases; junction bases not matched to a gene: 7. Per the germline V gene, CDR1 is MNHEY and CDR2 is SVGAGI. The CDR3 DNA is TGTGCCAGCATCGAGAGGGGGCAAGAGCAGTACTTC. Its translation is CASIERGQEQYF.

This clone was counted once. The rearrangement uses TRBV27 and TRBJ2-2; possibly TRBD2 for D (7 bases). The CDR3 covers 14 residues. Trimming pared 3 bases from V and 6 bases from J, leaving 11 bases between. CDR1 MNHEY and CDR2 SMNVEV come from the germline V gene (reference sequence). CDR3 sequence reads: CASSFGGRAGELFF. In DNA form, the CDR3 reads TGTGCCAGCAGTTTCGGGGGGCGCGCCGGGGAGCTGTTTTTT.

The chain links TRBV6-4 to TRBJ2-7; TRBD2 matches 12 bases. Losses at the gene ends were 6 bases for V and 6 bases for J; bases not matched to a gene: 6. Germline V lookup: CDR1 MRHNA, CDR2 SNTAGT. The CDR3 extends over 14 amino acids. CDR3 sequence reads: CASSASGGAAEQYF. The CDR3 nucleotides read TGTGCCAGCAGCGCTAGCGGGGGGGCCGCCGAGCAGTACTTC.